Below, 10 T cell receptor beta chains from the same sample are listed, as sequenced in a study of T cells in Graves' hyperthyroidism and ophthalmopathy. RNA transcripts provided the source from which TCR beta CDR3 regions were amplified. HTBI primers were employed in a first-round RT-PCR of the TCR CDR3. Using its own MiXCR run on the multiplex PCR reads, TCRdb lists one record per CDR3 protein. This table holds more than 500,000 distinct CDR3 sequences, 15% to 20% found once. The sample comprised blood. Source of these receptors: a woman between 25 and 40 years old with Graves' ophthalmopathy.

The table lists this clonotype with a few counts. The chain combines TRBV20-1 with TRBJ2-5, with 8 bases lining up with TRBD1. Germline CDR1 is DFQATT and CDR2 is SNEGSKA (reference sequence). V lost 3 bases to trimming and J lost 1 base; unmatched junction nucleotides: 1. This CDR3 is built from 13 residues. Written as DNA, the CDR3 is TGCAGTGCTAGGACAGGGGCCCAAGAGACCCAGTACTTC. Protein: CSARTGAQETQYF.

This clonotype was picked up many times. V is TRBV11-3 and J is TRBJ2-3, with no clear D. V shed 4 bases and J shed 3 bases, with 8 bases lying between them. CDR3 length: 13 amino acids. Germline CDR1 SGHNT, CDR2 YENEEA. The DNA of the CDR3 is TGTGCCAGCAGCTCCACCGAGACAGATACGCAGTATTTT. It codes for CASSSTETDTQYF.

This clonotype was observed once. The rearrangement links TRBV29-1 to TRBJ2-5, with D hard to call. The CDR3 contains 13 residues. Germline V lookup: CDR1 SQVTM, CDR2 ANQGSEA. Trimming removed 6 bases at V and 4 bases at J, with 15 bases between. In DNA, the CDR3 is TGCAGCGTGGCCCGCCCCCCCATAGAGACCCAGTACTTC. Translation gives CSVARPPIETQYF.

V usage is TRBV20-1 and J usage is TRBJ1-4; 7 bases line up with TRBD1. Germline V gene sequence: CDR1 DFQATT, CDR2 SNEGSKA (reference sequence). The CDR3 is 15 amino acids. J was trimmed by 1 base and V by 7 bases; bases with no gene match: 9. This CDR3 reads CSVSTGSRTNEKLFF. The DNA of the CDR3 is TGCAGTGTCTCGACAGGGAGTAGAACTAATGAAAAACTGTTTTTT.

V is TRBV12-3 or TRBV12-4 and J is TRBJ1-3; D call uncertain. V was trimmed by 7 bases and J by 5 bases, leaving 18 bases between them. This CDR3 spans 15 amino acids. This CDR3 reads CASIPGRRVRNTIYF. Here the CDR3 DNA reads TGTGCCAGCATCCCGGGTCGAAGGGTCCGAAACACCATATATTTT.

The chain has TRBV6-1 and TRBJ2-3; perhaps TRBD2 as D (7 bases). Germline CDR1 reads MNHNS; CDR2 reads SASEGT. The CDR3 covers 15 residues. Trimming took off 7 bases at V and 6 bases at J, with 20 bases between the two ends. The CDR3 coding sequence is TGTGCCAGCACAAAACAGGGAGGGTCCAGCGATACGCAGTATTTT. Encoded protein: CASTKQGGSSDTQYF.

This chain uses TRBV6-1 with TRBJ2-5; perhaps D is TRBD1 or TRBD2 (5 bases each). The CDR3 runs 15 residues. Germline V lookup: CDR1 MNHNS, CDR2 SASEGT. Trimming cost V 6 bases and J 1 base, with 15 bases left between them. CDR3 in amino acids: CASRRDGPAQETQYF. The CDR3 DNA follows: TGTGCCAGCAGACGGGACGGACCAGCCCAAGAGACCCAGTACTTC.

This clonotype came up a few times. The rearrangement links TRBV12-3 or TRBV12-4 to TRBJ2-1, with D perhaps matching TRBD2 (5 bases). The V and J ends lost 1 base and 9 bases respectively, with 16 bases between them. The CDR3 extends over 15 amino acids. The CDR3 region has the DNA TGTGCCAGCAGTTTAGGAGGCCCTCGAAGCGGTGAGCAGTTCTTC. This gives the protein CASSLGGPRSGEQFF.

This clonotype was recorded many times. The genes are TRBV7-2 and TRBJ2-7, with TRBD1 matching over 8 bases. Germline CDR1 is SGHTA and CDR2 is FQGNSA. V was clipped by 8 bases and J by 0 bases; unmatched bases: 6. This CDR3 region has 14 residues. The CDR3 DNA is TGTGCCAGCGCGACAGGGGTCGGCTCCTACGAGCAGTACTTC. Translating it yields CASATGVGSYEQYF.

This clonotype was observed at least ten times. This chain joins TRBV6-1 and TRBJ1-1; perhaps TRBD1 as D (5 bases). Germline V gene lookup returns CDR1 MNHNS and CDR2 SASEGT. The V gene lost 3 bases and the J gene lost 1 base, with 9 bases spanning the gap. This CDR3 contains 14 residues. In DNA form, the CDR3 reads TGTGCCAGCAGTGAGGGACCCTGGAACACTGAAGCTTTCTTT. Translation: CASSEGPWNTEAFF.